This T cell receptor beta chain was sequenced during a study of blood T cell repertoires in COVID-19. Method: immunoSEQ multiplex PCR; TCRdb's copy keeps in-frame clones and lacks some. Of 250,000 or so clones listed, 65% to 85% are singletons. The sequenced material came from PBMCs or T cells enriched from blood (not recorded which). The receptor was derived from a man in his forties or fifties who had recovered from COVID-19.

Written as DNA, the CDR3 is TGTGCCAGCAGTATAGGGAGCCTCCGGGAGACCCAGTACTTC. This gives the protein CASSIGSLRETQYF. J is TRBJ2-5 and V is TRBV2; a possible D gene is TRBD2 (5 bases). V lost 5 bases and J lost 5, with 15 bases in between. CDR1 and CDR2 (germline): SNHLY, FYNNEI. The CDR3 consists of 14 residues.